This T cell receptor (beta chain) was sequenced in a study of PD-L1 blockade in urothelial cancer. Study overall: Atezolizumab, begun by patients in about 2014, was given at 1,200 mg intravenously every 3 weeks. Study results and limitations: In blood at 3 weeks, tumor-associated clones expanded more among patients with durable benefit.

This clone showed up just once. What it binds is unknown. Spiking of synthetic TCR analog templates was performed in each PCR. Data came from immunoSEQ multiplex PCR; TCRdb stores just in-frame clones and leaves some out. The sample gives 30,000 to 35,000 clones, about 80% of which show up once; 15% to 18% is in the top ten. The V gene end was trimmed by 0 bases and the J gene end by 5 bases; junction bases not matched to a gene: 1. The germline V gene encodes CDR1 SGHRS and CDR2 YFSETQ. The CDR3 has 14 residues. Stated time point: pretreatment peripheral blood. The patients had locally advanced or metastatic urothelial carcinoma.

Sequencing was performed on PBMCs, taken around atezolizumab (anti-PD-L1) treatment. The rearrangement links TRBV5-1 to TRBJ1-2; 10 bases match TRBD1. The source of this sequence is a man between 60 and 70 years old with urothelial cancer. Written as DNA, the CDR3 is TGCGCCAGCAGCTTGGAGGGACAGGGGTATGGCTACACCTTC. It codes for CASSLEGQGYGYTF.